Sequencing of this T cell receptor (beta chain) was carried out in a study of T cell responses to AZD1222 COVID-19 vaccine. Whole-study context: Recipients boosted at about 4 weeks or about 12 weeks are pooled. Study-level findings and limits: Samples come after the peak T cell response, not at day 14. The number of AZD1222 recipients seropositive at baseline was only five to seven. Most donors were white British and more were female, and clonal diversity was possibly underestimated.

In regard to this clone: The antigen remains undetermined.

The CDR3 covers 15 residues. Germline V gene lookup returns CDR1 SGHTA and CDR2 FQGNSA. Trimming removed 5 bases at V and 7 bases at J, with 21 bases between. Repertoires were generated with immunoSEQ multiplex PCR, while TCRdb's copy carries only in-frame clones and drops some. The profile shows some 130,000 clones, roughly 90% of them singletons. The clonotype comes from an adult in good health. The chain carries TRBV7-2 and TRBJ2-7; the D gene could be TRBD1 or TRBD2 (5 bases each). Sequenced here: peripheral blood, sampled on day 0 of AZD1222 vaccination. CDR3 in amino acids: CASSVVNRDRQEQYF. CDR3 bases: TGTGCCAGCAGCGTAGTAAACCGGGACCGACAGGAGCAGTACTTC.